One and the same sample provided the 8 T cell receptor beta chains below, sequenced in a study of T cells in Graves' hyperthyroidism and ophthalmopathy. The investigators amplified TCR beta CDR3 regions from RNA transcripts. HTBI primers were used for first-round RT-PCR of the TCR CDR3. MiXCR, run by TCRdb on the multiplex PCR reads, gives a single entry per CDR3 protein. Among about 480,000 distinct CDR3 sequences, around an eighth were seen once, and the ten largest hold roughly 17%. Material for sequencing was blood. These receptors all stem from a woman aged 18 to 35 with Graves' hyperthyroidism.

This chain links TRBV19 with TRBJ1-5; 9 nucleotides align to TRBD1. Looked up from germline, CDR1 is LNHDA and CDR2 is SQIVND (reference sequence). This CDR3 is 15 amino acids long. With V trimmed by 3 bases and J by 2 bases, 2 bases remained unmatched. The CDR3 DNA sequence: TGTGCCAGTAGTATTAGGACAGGGGGCAATCAGCCCCAGCATTTT. Translated: CASSIRTGGNQPQHF.

There are many counts of this clonotype. V is TRBV20-1 and J is TRBJ2-3, with 7 positions matching TRBD2. The CDR3 is 19 residues long. CDR1 and CDR2 (germline): DFQATT, SNEGSKA (reference sequence). The V gene end was trimmed by 3 bases and the J gene end by 0 bases; junction bases not matched to a gene: 18. CDR3 residues: CSARFASGRASTSTDTQYF. CDR3 DNA sequence: TGCAGTGCTAGGTTCGCTAGCGGAAGAGCTTCAACTAGCACAGATACGCAGTATTTT.

There are a few counts of this clonotype. One end of the junction varies from germline; a read error may be responsible. This sequence joins TRBV5-1 and TRBJ2-3; D remains unclear. Germline V lookup: CDR1 SGHRS, CDR2 YFSETQ. The CDR3 has 11 residues. CDR3 protein: CTSSLRDTQYF. The CDR3 nucleotides read TGCACCAGCAGCTTGAGGGATACGCAGTATTTT.

The CDR3 loop reads CSVLRTSAYNEQFF. The CDR3 DNA sequence: TGCAGTGTTCTACGGACTAGCGCCTACAATGAGCAGTTCTTC. The V gene is TRBV20-1, the J gene TRBJ2-1; TRBD2 agrees at 9 bases. After removal of 7 bases from V and 2 bases from J, the junction contained 6 bases not matched to a gene. CDR1 DFQATT and CDR2 SNEGSKA come from the germline V gene (reference sequence). The CDR3 runs to 14 residues.

This clonotype was seen many times. V gene TRBV6-1 combines with J gene TRBJ2-3; 8 nucleotides agree with TRBD1. V was pared by 5 bases and J by 5 bases, with 9 bases of the junction left unmatched. Germline V gene sequence: CDR1 MNHNS, CDR2 SASEGT. CDR3 length equals 15 residues. The CDR3 protein is CASSYSDRAIDTQYF. CDR3 coding DNA: TGTGCCAGCAGTTATTCGGACAGGGCGATAGATACGCAGTATTTT.

At least ten counts were recorded for this clonotype. The chain is built from TRBV19 and TRBJ1-6; the D is unclear. The CDR3 is made up of 14 amino acids. The V gene lost 6 bases and the J gene lost 5 bases, with 11 bases spanning the gap. Germline CDR1 LNHDA, CDR2 SQIVND (reference sequence). The chain's CDR3 is CASSSRENNSPLHF. The CDR3 region has the DNA TGTGCCAGTAGCTCCCGGGAGAATAATTCACCCCTCCACTTT.

The chain carries TRBV27 and TRBJ2-7; 9 bases match TRBD1. CDR3 size: 14 residues. Germline CDR1 MNHEY, CDR2 SMNVEV (reference sequence). The J segment lost 5 bases and the V segment lost 6 bases, leaving 8 bases of the junction unmatched. The CDR3 sequence: CASRLDRGKDEQYF. The CDR3 nucleotides are TGTGCCAGCAGACTGGACAGGGGTAAGGACGAGCAGTACTTC.

This chain links TRBV9 with TRBJ1-5, with 8 positions matching TRBD1. The ends lost 3 bases at V and 4 bases at J; junction bases unmatched: 6. The germline V gene encodes CDR1 SGDLS and CDR2 YYNGEE. The CDR3 consists of 15 residues. In nucleotides, the CDR3 is TGTGCCAGCAGCGGAGGACAGGGTGAAAATCAGCCCCAGCATTTT. Protein sequence: CASSGGQGENQPQHF.